The 25 T cell receptor beta chains in this list originate from one sample, sequenced in a study of T cell responses to AZD1222 COVID-19 vaccine (dated by TCRdb to 2020 to 2022). The library was built by means of the immunoSEQ multiplex PCR assay. In its TCRdb copy, this immuneACCESS table keeps in-frame sequences only and misses some clones. Where compared with another copy, unresolved V genes explain less than half of these, and the others have no known cause. A total of fewer than 150,000 clones appear in this sample, approximately 86% of them only once. About 16% of the sample is in the top ten clones. In light of the paper, this sample's time point label describes: about 28 days (+/-7) after the second vaccine dose. The sample was peripheral blood, taken 28 days after the second AZD1222 dose. These receptors came from an adult who received the AZD1222 COVID-19 vaccine.

J is TRBJ2-1 and V is TRBV19, with D possibly matching TRBD2 (7 bases). V lost 7 bases and J 7 bases, leaving 23 bases between the germline ends. Per the germline V gene, CDR1 is LNHDA and CDR2 is SQIVND (reference sequence). The CDR3 runs 16 residues. The CDR3 region is CASNSLGGVGHNEQFF. As DNA, the CDR3 is TGTGCCAGTAACTCCCTAGGGGGGGTTGGGCATAATGAGCAGTTCTTC.

CDR3 in DNA: TGCGCCAGCAGCCAAGATTCCGATCAGCCCCAGCATTTT. Amino acid sequence: CASSQDSDQPQHF. The J gene is TRBJ1-5, the V gene TRBV4-3, with unresolved D. Per germline, CDR1 LGHNA and CDR2 YSLEER. The ends were cut back, 0 bases at V and 5 bases at J, with 5 bases in the middle. This CDR3 region has 13 residues.

This chain joins TRBV4-3 and TRBJ2-1, with D tentatively TRBD2 (6 bases). This CDR3 has 16 amino acids. V was pared by 4 bases and J by 9 bases, with 22 bases between. Germline V gives CDR1 LGHNA, CDR2 YSLEER. In DNA, the CDR3 is TGCGCCAGCAGCCGGAAGGGACTTGAGGCCGGCGGTGAGCAGTTCTTC. Its translation: CASSRKGLEAGGEQFF.

The CDR3 loop reads CASSGLPNTEAFF. The CDR3 DNA sequence: TGTGCCAGCAGTGGCTTACCGAACACTGAAGCTTTCTTT. The rearrangement links TRBV25-1 to TRBJ1-1, with no clear D. This CDR3 comprises 13 residues. Trimming shortened V by 4 bases and J by 1 base, and 7 bases separated the two germline ends. Germline V gene sequence: CDR1 MGHDK, CDR2 SYGVNS.

The CDR3 nucleotides are TGTGCCAGCCGGGGGCAGGGGGTCCATGAGCAGTTCTTC. Translating it yields CASRGQGVHEQFF. This sequence joins TRBV12-3 or TRBV12-4 and TRBJ2-1; a weak D match, TRBD1 (7 bases). The CDR3 loop spans 13 amino acids. Trimming stripped 8 bases from V and 8 bases from J, with 16 bases between.

The chain uses TRBV21-1 and TRBJ1-2; the table gives TRBD1 as D, unverified against the DNA. TRBV21-1 is an annotated pseudogene. CDR3 size: 13 residues. CDR3 sequence (DNA): TGTGCCGGACAGGGATCCTCTAACTATGGCTACACCTTC. This encodes CAGQGSSNYGYTF.

V gene TRBV7-9 combines with J gene TRBJ1-2; 9 bases align to TRBD1. Germline values: CDR1 SEHNR, CDR2 FQNEAQ (reference sequence). The CDR3 totals 17 residues. The ends lost 5 bases at V and 0 bases at J; junction bases unmatched: 10. The CDR3 region is CASSKRQGELSNYGYTF. CDR3 DNA sequence: TGTGCCAGCAGCAAAAGACAGGGGGAACTTTCTAACTATGGCTACACCTTC.

The CDR3 nucleotides read TGTGCCAGCAGCGAACAGGGAGGGGGGACTGAAGCTTTCTTT. This gives the protein CASSEQGGGTEAFF. The V gene is TRBV7-2, the J gene TRBJ1-1; TRBD1 is a possible D gene (6 bases). Trimming cost V 5 bases and J 5 bases, with 15 bases left between them. Germline V gene lookup returns CDR1 SGHTA and CDR2 FQGNSA. The CDR3 totals 14 residues.

This chain joins TRBV4-1 and TRBJ2-2; 10 bases are a match to TRBD2. The CDR3 spans 17 residues. J lost 4 bases, V lost 4 bases, and 9 bases had no gene match. Looked up from germline, CDR1 is MGHRA and CDR2 is YSYEKL. CDR3 amino acids: CASSRFGLAVGTGELFF. The CDR3 coding sequence is TGCGCCAGCAGCCGATTTGGACTAGCGGTGGGCACCGGGGAGCTGTTTTTT.

The rearrangement joins TRBV28 to TRBJ1-2; D ambiguous. Looked up from germline, CDR1 is MDHEN and CDR2 is SYDVKM. The CDR3 loop spans 12 amino acids. The V and J ends lost 8 bases and 3 bases respectively, with 10 bases between them. The CDR3 coding sequence is TGTGCCAGCGGGCCACCGGACTATGGCTACACCTTC. It encodes CASGPPDYGYTF.

This chain joins TRBV5-1 and TRBJ2-1; TRBD1 matches 9 bases. CDR1 SGHRS and CDR2 YFSETQ come from the germline V gene. This CDR3 is 13 amino acids long. V shed 9 bases, J shed 4 bases, and the junction held 5 bases outside the gene matches. The CDR3 coding sequence is TGCGCCACCACAGGGGGCTCTTACAATGAGCAGTTCTTC. It is translated as CATTGGSYNEQFF. The variable domain in full, with the rest retrieved from reference TRBV5-1 and TRBJ2-1, is KAGVTQTPRYLIKTRGQQVTLSCSPISGHRSVSWYQQTPGQGLQFLFEYFSETQRNKGNFPGRFSGRQFSNSRSEMNVSTLELGDSALYLCATTGGSYNEQFFGPGTRLTVL.

The chain joins TRBV12-3 or TRBV12-4 to TRBJ1-1, with D possibly matching TRBD1 (6 bases). V was clipped by 7 bases and J by 6 bases, with 12 bases between them. The length of the CDR3 is 12 residues. The CDR3 nucleotides read TGTGCCAGCACCGTGAGGGGGTCTGAAGCTTTCTTT. Protein: CASTVRGSEAFF.

This clone is a singleton in its sample. The genes are TRBV28 and TRBJ1-5; TRBD1 matches 7 bases. The CDR3 consists of 14 residues. V was pared by 5 bases and J by 2 bases, with 3 bases of the junction left unmatched. Germline lookup yields CDR1 MDHEN and CDR2 SYDVKM. The CDR3 spells CASSQDRGNQPQHF. CDR3 DNA sequence: TGTGCCAGCAGTCAAGACAGGGGCAATCAGCCCCAGCATTTT.

The rearrangement joins TRBV7-2 to TRBJ2-5; D is uncertain. Trimming stripped 1 base from V and 0 bases from J, with 3 bases between. Germline CDR1 and CDR2: SGHTA and FQGNSA. This CDR3 contains 13 residues. CDR3 residues: CASSLVDQETQYF. DNA of the CDR3: TGTGCCAGCAGCTTAGTAGACCAAGAGACCCAGTACTTC.

CDR3 coding DNA: TGTGCCAGTAGTATCCGGGACAGGGTCCACGAGCAGTACTTC. Its protein is CASSIRDRVHEQYF. The chain has TRBV19 and TRBJ2-7; TRBD1 matches at 9 bases. This CDR3 has 14 residues. Germline V gives CDR1 LNHDA, CDR2 SQIVND (reference sequence). J was trimmed by 5 bases and V by 3 bases; bases with no gene match: 5. The full variable domain, rest sourced from reference TRBV19 and TRBJ2-7, is DGGITQSPKYLFRKEGQNVTLSCEQNLNHDAMYWYRQDPGQGLRLIYYSQIVNDFQKGDIAEGYSVSREKKESFPLTVTSAQKNPTAFYLCASSIRDRVHEQYFGPGTRLTVT.

This sequence joins TRBV7-3 and TRBJ1-6; maybe TRBD1 (5 bases). V shed 1 base and J shed 8 bases, with 12 bases lying between them. Germline V gene data show CDR1 as SGHTA and CDR2 as FQGTGA. The CDR3 has 15 amino acids. CDR3 DNA: TGTGCCAGCAGCTTAAAGGCGGGGGTCGATTCACCCCTCCACTTT. Protein: CASSLKAGVDSPLHF.

The chain couples TRBV20-1 to TRBJ2-1; no definite D call. The V gene's germline CDR1 is DFQATT and CDR2 SNEGSKA (reference sequence). Trimming left V 3 bases short and J 0 bases short, with 21 bases between. The length of the CDR3 is 18 residues. The CDR3 spells CSASNTPPSYRSYNEQFF. The CDR3 DNA is TGCAGTGCTAGTAACACCCCACCTTCGTATCGCTCCTACAATGAGCAGTTCTTC.

The chain joins TRBV27 to TRBJ2-3; TRBD1 agrees at 9 bases. Trimming removed 5 bases from V and 4 bases from J; junction bases left unmatched: 10. Germline V gives CDR1 MNHEY, CDR2 SMNVEV (reference sequence). The CDR3 length is 16 residues. CDR3: CASSNPGTGIADTQYF. The DNA for the CDR3 is TGTGCCAGCAGTAATCCCGGGACAGGGATAGCAGATACGCAGTATTTT.

V gene TRBV23-1 combines with J gene TRBJ1-5; tentative D call: TRBD1 (6 bases). TRBV23-1 is filed as an ORF, its function uncertain. This CDR3 has 15 residues. Trimming took 2 bases from V and 6 from J, leaving 14 bases between them. The CDR3 sequence: CASSQPHRVVQPQHF. In nucleotides, the CDR3 is TGCGCCAGCAGTCAACCCCACAGGGTTGTTCAGCCCCAGCATTTT.

The chain is built from TRBV2 and TRBJ2-1; 8 nucleotides line up with TRBD2. CDR3 length: 18 amino acids. The V gene's germline CDR1 is SNHLY and CDR2 FYNNEI. With V trimmed by 8 bases and J by 3 bases, 18 bases remained unmatched. CDR3 sequence reads: CASETTRGGRPDYNEQFF. The CDR3, as DNA: TGTGCCAGCGAAACCACTCGGGGGGGTCGTCCCGACTACAATGAGCAGTTCTTC.

As to this clone: In the same sample, other DNA sequences code for this CDR3. The chain uses TRBV9 and TRBJ2-3; D call uncertain. Germline loops: CDR1 SGDLS, CDR2 YYNGEE. This CDR3 has 13 amino acids. The germline V and J ends were trimmed by 0 bases and 1 base, with 3 bases remaining between them. CDR3: CASSVGGTDTQYF. In nucleotides, the CDR3 is TGTGCCAGCAGCGTAGGGGGCACAGATACGCAGTATTTT.

The rearrangement joins TRBV11-2 to TRBJ1-2, with 8 bases that match TRBD1. Trimming removed 5 bases from V and 5 bases from J; junction bases left unmatched: 4. The V gene's germline CDR1 is SGHAT and CDR2 FQNNGV. The length of the CDR3 is 13 residues. CDR3 in DNA: TGTGCCAGCAGCCCGACAGGGGATTATGGCTACACCTTC. Translating it yields CASSPTGDYGYTF. Filled out from reference TRBV11-2 and TRBJ1-2, the complete variable domain reads EAGVAQSPRYKIIEKRQSVAFWCNPISGHATLYWYQQILGQGPKLLIQFQNNGVVDDSQLPKDRFSAERLKGVDSTLKIQPAKLEDSAVYLCASSPTGDYGYTFGSGTRLTVV.

The chain joins TRBV19 to TRBJ2-3, with 10 bases matching TRBD2. The V and J ends lost 9 bases and 5 bases, in that order; junction bases with no gene match: 11. This CDR3 is 15 amino acids long. Germline V lookup: CDR1 LNHDA, CDR2 SQIVND (reference sequence). Written as DNA, the CDR3 is TGTGCCAGCGGTAGGGGACTAGCGAGGGGAGATACGCAGTATTTT. Translated: CASGRGLARGDTQYF. The full variable domain, rest sourced from reference TRBV19 and TRBJ2-3, is DGGITQSPKYLFRKEGQNVTLSCEQNLNHDAMYWYRQDPGQGLRLIYYSQIVNDFQKGDIAEGYSVSREKKESFPLTVTSAQKNPTAFYLCASGRGLARGDTQYFGPGTRLTVL.

This sequence joins TRBV27 and TRBJ2-1; 12 nucleotides line up with TRBD2. Trimming removed 6 bases from V and 8 bases from J; junction bases left unmatched: 5. Germline V gives CDR1 MNHEY, CDR2 SMNVEV (reference sequence). The CDR3 runs to 14 residues. This CDR3 is CASSLTSGSDEQFF. The DNA for the CDR3 is TGTGCCAGCAGCCTGACTAGCGGGAGTGATGAGCAGTTCTTC.

The chain recombines TRBV10-2 with TRBJ1-1; D might be TRBD1 (6 bases). V was pared by 2 bases and J by 4 bases, with 11 bases between. CDR3 size: 14 residues. Germline values: CDR1 WSHSY, CDR2 SAAADI. CDR3 sequence reads: CASSEPLRGTEAFF. CDR3 coding DNA: TGCGCCAGCAGTGAGCCCCTCAGGGGCACTGAAGCTTTCTTT.